Listed below are T cell receptor beta chains from one sample, sequenced in a study of cytomegalovirus exposure and HLA in healthy donors. The data were produced by immunoSEQ multiplex PCR, yet TCRdb's version contains in-frame clones alone and is incomplete. This repertoire includes about 53,000 clones. The sequencing sample was made of PBMCs. The origin of the receptors is a woman aged 18-35 years in good health and CMV-seronegative. CDR3s include the opening cysteine and the closing phenylalanine or tryptophan. Each record gives: D gene, V gene, J gene, CDR3 DNA, CDR3 protein. D genes are given only for firm matches.

d_gene: -
v_gene: TRBV9
j_gene: TRBJ2-5
CDR3nt: TGTGCCAGCAGCGTAAATCCAGGGTACCAAGAGACCCAGTACTTC
CDR3aa: CASSVNPGYQETQYF

d_gene: -
v_gene: TRBV4-1
j_gene: TRBJ2-7
CDR3nt: TGCGCCAGCAGCCAAGCCACGAAACTACCCTACGAGCAGTACTTC
CDR3aa: CASSQATKLPYEQYF

d_gene: TRBD1
v_gene: TRBV12-5
j_gene: TRBJ1-6
CDR3nt: TGTGCTAGTGGTTGGGACAGGGTTTCACCCCTACACTTT
CDR3aa: CASGWDRVSPLHF

d_gene: -
v_gene: TRBV29-1
j_gene: TRBJ1-2
CDR3nt: TGCAGCGTTGAAGGGACTGCTAACTATGGCTACACCTTC
CDR3aa: CSVEGTANYGYTF

d_gene: -
v_gene: TRBV13
j_gene: TRBJ1-2
CDR3nt: TGTGCCAGCAGCCCCGCAGGGGACGGCTACACCTTC
CDR3aa: CASSPAGDGYTF

d_gene: TRBD1
v_gene: TRBV4-1
j_gene: TRBJ1-2
CDR3nt: TGCGCCAGCAGCGGACAGGGGTATGGCTACACCTTC
CDR3aa: CASSGQGYGYTF

d_gene: TRBD1
v_gene: TRBV5-4
j_gene: TRBJ1-2
CDR3nt: TGTGCCAGCAGCGAGCAGGGGGTGGATGGCTACACCTTC
CDR3aa: CASSEQGVDGYTF

d_gene: -
v_gene: TRBV6-5
j_gene: TRBJ1-6
CDR3nt: TGTGCCAGCAGTACCGGGCGGGATAATTCACCCCTCCACTTT
CDR3aa: CASSTGRDNSPLHF

d_gene: TRBD2
v_gene: TRBV5-1
j_gene: TRBJ2-1
CDR3nt: TGCGCCAGCACCGCTGGACTAGCTTTATCCTACAATGAGCAGTTCTTC
CDR3aa: CASTAGLALSYNEQFF

d_gene: -
v_gene: TRBV5-4
j_gene: TRBJ1-2
CDR3nt: TGTGCCAGCAGCTCCTCAAAAGGGGCAGACTATGGCTACACCTTC
CDR3aa: CASSSSKGADYGYTF

d_gene: -
v_gene: TRBV6-1
j_gene: TRBJ1-5
CDR3nt: TGTGCCAGCAGTGAACTTAGAGGACAGAGCAATCAGCCCCAGCATTTT
CDR3aa: CASSELRGQSNQPQHF

d_gene: TRBD1
v_gene: TRBV6-5
j_gene: TRBJ1-5
CDR3nt: TGTGCCAGCAGTGTATCAGGGGGAGATCAGCCCCAGCATTTT
CDR3aa: CASSVSGGDQPQHF

d_gene: -
v_gene: TRBV18
j_gene: TRBJ1-1
CDR3nt: TGTGCCAGCTCATATATCGAGAGTTCACTCGTCGATGAAGCTTTCTTT
CDR3aa: CASSYIESSLVDEAFF

d_gene: TRBD1
v_gene: TRBV5-6
j_gene: TRBJ1-2
CDR3nt: TGTGCCAGCAGCGCGGCCCCGACAGGGATTGCTTATGGCTACACCTTC
CDR3aa: CASSAAPTGIAYGYTF

d_gene: -
v_gene: TRBV4-1
j_gene: TRBJ1-6
CDR3nt: TGCGCCAGCAGCCAAGCCCAGGGTTACGATTCACCCCTCCACTTT
CDR3aa: CASSQAQGYDSPLHF

d_gene: -
v_gene: TRBV7-9
j_gene: TRBJ1-6
CDR3nt: TGTGCCAGCAGCCGTCTCAGGGGCAGCTATTCACCCCTCCACTTT
CDR3aa: CASSRLRGSYSPLHF

d_gene: -
v_gene: TRBV5-1
j_gene: TRBJ2-7
CDR3nt: TGCGCCAGCAGCTTAGACGGAGTTTACGAGCAGTACTTC
CDR3aa: CASSLDGVYEQYF

d_gene: TRBD2
v_gene: TRBV15
j_gene: TRBJ2-2
CDR3nt: TGTGCCACCAGCAGAGGGACTAGCGGGAACACCGGGGAGCTGTTTTTT
CDR3aa: CATSRGTSGNTGELFF

d_gene: TRBD1
v_gene: TRBV5-1
j_gene: TRBJ1-1
CDR3nt: TGCGCCAGCAGCTCACGGACAGGGTGGACTGAAGCTTTCTTT
CDR3aa: CASSSRTGWTEAFF

d_gene: TRBD1
v_gene: TRBV7-3
j_gene: TRBJ1-2
CDR3nt: TGTGCCAGCAGCCCCGGGACAGACTTGGGCTACACCTTC
CDR3aa: CASSPGTDLGYTF

d_gene: -
v_gene: TRBV12-5
j_gene: TRBJ2-7
CDR3nt: TGTGCTAGTGGTTTTTCAGCCTACGAGCAGTACTTC
CDR3aa: CASGFSAYEQYF

d_gene: -
v_gene: TRBV6-1
j_gene: TRBJ1-5
CDR3nt: TGTGCCAGCAGGTGGGGACAAGATCGACAGCCCCAGCATTTT
CDR3aa: CASRWGQDRQPQHF

d_gene: -
v_gene: TRBV30
j_gene: TRBJ1-4
CDR3nt: TGTGCCTGTCAGAATGAAAAACTGTTTTTT
CDR3aa: CACQNEKLFF

d_gene: TRBD2
v_gene: TRBV19
j_gene: TRBJ2-5
CDR3nt: TGTGCCAGTAGGGGACTAGCGGGAGTCGGGGAGACCCAGTACTTC
CDR3aa: CASRGLAGVGETQYF

d_gene: TRBD1
v_gene: TRBV19
j_gene: TRBJ1-6
CDR3nt: TGTGCCAGTAGGACCCCCCGACAGGGGGCATCTCCCCTCCACTTT
CDR3aa: CASRTPRQGASPLHF

d_gene: -
v_gene: TRBV27
j_gene: TRBJ2-1
CDR3nt: TGTGCCAGCAGTACCCTCAGGGACAATGAGCAGTTCTTC
CDR3aa: CASSTLRDNEQFF

d_gene: TRBD1
v_gene: TRBV5-1
j_gene: TRBJ2-1
CDR3nt: TGCGCCAGCAGCTCCGGCAGGGGGTACAATGAGCAGTTCTTC
CDR3aa: CASSSGRGYNEQFF

d_gene: -
v_gene: TRBV30
j_gene: TRBJ1-1
CDR3nt: TGTGCCTGGAGTCAGACAACTGGGACTGAAGCTTTCTTT
CDR3aa: CAWSQTTGTEAFF

d_gene: TRBD2
v_gene: TRBV27
j_gene: TRBJ2-7
CDR3nt: TGTGCCAGCAGTGTTTTGGCCCTTAGCGGGAGGATCTACGAGCAGTACTTC
CDR3aa: CASSVLALSGRIYEQYF

d_gene: -
v_gene: TRBV18
j_gene: TRBJ1-2
CDR3nt: TGTGCCAGCTCACCCGGGATCTATGGCTACACCTTC
CDR3aa: CASSPGIYGYTF

d_gene: -
v_gene: TRBV5-1
j_gene: TRBJ2-5
CDR3nt: TGCGCCAGCAGCTTGGGTAGTTCCCTACAAGAGACCCAGTACTTC
CDR3aa: CASSLGSSLQETQYF

d_gene: -
v_gene: TRBV5-4
j_gene: TRBJ1-2
CDR3nt: TGTGCCAGCAGCTTGTGGCAGGGGTACGGCTACACCTTC
CDR3aa: CASSLWQGYGYTF

d_gene: -
v_gene: TRBV5-1
j_gene: TRBJ2-5
CDR3nt: TGCGCCAGCAGCTTGGCCGCAGGATACCAAGAGACCCAGTACTTC
CDR3aa: CASSLAAGYQETQYF

d_gene: -
v_gene: TRBV7-6
j_gene: TRBJ1-1
CDR3nt: TGTGCCAGCAGCTTAGCCTCAGCTTTGACACCTGAAGCTTTCTTT
CDR3aa: CASSLASALTPEAFF

d_gene: TRBD1
v_gene: TRBV6-1
j_gene: TRBJ1-5
CDR3nt: TGTGCCAGCAGTCCAAATCCGACAGGGACTCAGCCCCAGCATTTT
CDR3aa: CASSPNPTGTQPQHF

d_gene: -
v_gene: TRBV6-6
j_gene: TRBJ2-7
CDR3nt: TGTGCCAGCAGTTACGAGTCGATCCACGAGCAGTACTTC
CDR3aa: CASSYESIHEQYF

d_gene: -
v_gene: TRBV18
j_gene: TRBJ1-5
CDR3nt: TGTGCCAGCTCATCCCAGGGCAACAATCAGCCCCAGCATTTT
CDR3aa: CASSSQGNNQPQHF

d_gene: -
v_gene: TRBV6-5
j_gene: TRBJ1-5
CDR3nt: TGTGCCAGCGGCGTCAACAGGTATAGCAATCAGCCCCAGCATTTT
CDR3aa: CASGVNRYSNQPQHF

d_gene: -
v_gene: TRBV29-1
j_gene: TRBJ2-3
CDR3nt: TGCAGCGTCGGGAGCACAGATAAGCAGTATTTT
CDR3aa: CSVGSTDKQYF